The 21 T cell receptor beta chains below all came from one sample that was sequenced in a study of control samples from healthy donors and cancer patients (dated by TCRdb to the early 2020s). The protocol used for the library was the immunoSEQ multiplex PCR assay. What TCRdb holds here is the immuneACCESS table cut down to in-frame rearrangements. Part of the clones is not present; checked against another copy, under half of the missing clones reflect an unresolved V gene, and the others are unexplained. Recorded for this sample are approximately 150,000 clones; roughly 88% of them occurred a single time. The ten largest clonotypes hold 1.5% to 2% of the sample. The sequenced sample consisted of blood. The receptor set was obtained from a man younger than 35 in good health.

The gene calls are TRBV19 and TRBJ2-1, with TRBD2 as a possible D gene (5 bases). The CDR3 is made up of 13 amino acids. The ends were cut back, 6 bases at V and 9 bases at J, with 15 bases in the middle. The germline V gene has CDR1 LNHDA and CDR2 SQIVND (reference sequence). Here the CDR3 reads CASSHRTAGEQFF. In DNA, the CDR3 is TGTGCCAGTAGCCACCGGACTGCGGGTGAGCAGTTCTTC. Looking up the rest from reference TRBV19 and TRBJ2-1 gives the full variable domain: DGGITQSPKYLFRKEGQNVTLSCEQNLNHDAMYWYRQDPGQGLRLIYYSQIVNDFQKGDIAEGYSVSREKKESFPLTVTSAQKNPTAFYLCASSHRTAGEQFFGPGTRLTVL.

The chain is built from TRBV2 and TRBJ2-5; tentative D call: TRBD2 (6 bases). The CDR3 covers 15 residues. V shed 6 bases and J shed 5 bases, with 19 bases lying between them. Germline lookup yields CDR1 SNHLY and CDR2 FYNNEI. Here the CDR3 reads CASRRRDLSGETQYF. CDR3 in DNA: TGTGCCAGCAGGCGCCGGGACCTGAGCGGGGAGACCCAGTACTTC.

This chain uses TRBV7-2 with TRBJ1-3, with TRBD1 identical over 9 bases. V lost 5 bases and J lost 1; bases outside the gene matches: 0. Germline CDR1 reads SGHTA; CDR2 reads FQGNSA. The CDR3 consists of 14 residues. CDR3: CASSDRGSGNTIYF. The CDR3 DNA sequence: TGTGCCAGCAGCGACAGGGGGTCTGGAAACACCATATATTTT.

The V and J genes are TRBV12-3 or TRBV12-4 and TRBJ1-2; D is undetermined. The CDR3 loop spans 13 amino acids. Trimming shortened V by 1 base and J by 4 bases, and 7 bases separated the two germline ends. The DNA of the CDR3 is TGTGCCAGCAGTTTAGTCCCGCTCTATGGCTACACCTTC. Amino acids: CASSLVPLYGYTF.

The gene calls are TRBV2 and TRBJ2-1; D perhaps matches TRBD1 (6 bases). CDR3 length equals 15 residues. Trimming left V 1 base short and J 13 bases short, with 20 bases between. Germline V gene sequence: CDR1 SNHLY, CDR2 FYNNEI. CDR3 sequence reads: CASSEEGVVASQQFF. DNA for the CDR3: TGTGCCAGCAGTGAAGAGGGGGTTGTGGCTTCACAACAGTTCTTC.

This chain connects TRBV15 to TRBJ2-5; D is unclear. This CDR3 contains 15 residues. With 0 bases removed from V and 5 bases from J, the gap between germline ends came to 13 bases. CDR1 and CDR2 from the germline V gene are LNHNV and YYDKDF (reference sequence). CDR3 DNA: TGTGCCACCAGCAGAGAAAAACGGCTATGGGAGACCCAGTACTTC. This sequence encodes CATSREKRLWETQYF.

The V gene is TRBV4-3, the J gene TRBJ1-4, with unresolved D. CDR1 and CDR2 from the germline V gene are LGHNA and YSLEER. The CDR3 loop spans 13 amino acids. V gave up 3 bases and J gave up 11 bases, with 13 bases separating them. This chain's CDR3 is CASSQANWGKLFF. The DNA for the CDR3 is TGCGCCAGCAGCCAGGCAAATTGGGGTAAACTGTTTTTT.

This chain links TRBV9 with TRBJ2-3; 8 bases fit TRBD1. CDR1 is SGDLS, CDR2 YYNGEE, per germline. The CDR3 consists of 14 residues. CDR3 nucleotide sequence: TGTGCTTTCGGGCAGGGGGCGCCGGAAGATACGCAGTATTTT. Translation gives CAFGQGAPEDTQYF.

V is TRBV5-5 and J is TRBJ2-5, with 7 bases lining up with TRBD1. The CDR3 runs to 16 residues. V was pared by 1 base and J by 5 bases, with 11 bases of the junction left unmatched. In germline, CDR1 is SGHKS, CDR2 YYEKEE (reference sequence). In DNA form, the CDR3 reads TGTGCCAGCAGCTTGATACAGGGGAACCCAAAGGAGACCCAGTACTTC. This sequence encodes CASSLIQGNPKETQYF.

V is TRBV25-1 and J is TRBJ1-4; TRBD1 matches 7 bases. Germline trimming cut 2 bases from V and 5 bases from J; bases unmatched to any gene: 5. The CDR3 contains 15 residues. Per germline, CDR1 MGHDK and CDR2 SYGVNS. The CDR3 sequence is CASSEPGGLNEKLFF. Here the CDR3 DNA reads TGTGCCAGCAGTGAACCAGGGGGGTTAAATGAAAAACTGTTTTTT.

The rearrangement uses TRBV7-2 and TRBJ2-3; TRBD1 is a possible D gene (5 bases). The CDR3 is made up of 13 amino acids. CDR1 is SGHTA, CDR2 FQGNSA, per germline. Trimming removed 1 base from V and 6 bases from J, with 8 bases in between. For the CDR3, the DNA is TGTGCCAGCAGCTTAGAGGGGCTCGATACGCAGTATTTT. Residues: CASSLEGLDTQYF.

The chain is built from TRBV28 and TRBJ1-5; D unresolved. Germline V lookup: CDR1 MDHEN, CDR2 SYDVKM. Trimming cost V 7 bases and J 2 bases, with 12 bases left between them. The CDR3 contains 14 residues. The CDR3 loop is CASNSGLGNQPQHF. Here the CDR3 DNA reads TGTGCCAGCAATTCCGGTCTGGGCAATCAGCCCCAGCATTTT.

This clone was counted a single time. The chain combines TRBV5-1 with TRBJ2-5, with 9 bases aligning to TRBD2. Germline V gives CDR1 SGHRS, CDR2 YFSETQ. The CDR3 runs 15 residues. The ends lost 0 bases at V and 1 base at J; junction bases unmatched: 1. The CDR3 protein is CASSLGGGVQETQYF. The CDR3 nucleotides are TGCGCCAGCAGCTTGGGCGGGGGGGTCCAAGAGACCCAGTACTTC.

The rearrangement links TRBV4-1 to TRBJ2-2; 12 bases fit TRBD1. Per germline, CDR1 MGHRA and CDR2 YSYEKL. J was trimmed by 1 base and V by 8 bases; bases with no gene match: 5. The CDR3 is made up of 16 amino acids. This CDR3 reads CASGTGGPVNTGELFF. The CDR3 DNA reads as TGCGCCAGCGGGACAGGGGGCCCGGTGAACACCGGGGAGCTGTTTTTT.

This chain links TRBV2 with TRBJ2-2, with unresolved D. Germline V gene data show CDR1 as SNHLY and CDR2 as FYNNEI. The CDR3 is 13 residues long. V was trimmed by 5 bases and J by 4 bases, leaving 8 bases between them. CDR3 coding DNA: TGTGCCAGCAGTATGGTGGGCACCGGGGAGCTGTTTTTT. Translation gives CASSMVGTGELFF.

Comment on this clone: At one of its ends the junction is not consistent with the germline gene, which may arise from a read error. Here the CDR3 DNA reads TGTGCCAGCAGCAAAGACCAGGGGGCGGCCTACGAGCAGTACTTC. This translates into CASSKDQGAAYEQYF. The chain links TRBV4-2 to TRBJ2-7, with 8 bases fitting TRBD1. Germline V gives CDR1 LGHNA, CDR2 YNFKEQ. The CDR3 covers 15 residues.

The chain uses TRBV7-8 and TRBJ2-7; 10 bases agree with TRBD2. From germline, CDR1 is SGHVS and CDR2 FQNEAQ. The CDR3 is 16 amino acids. Trimming removed 5 bases from V and 1 base from J; junction bases left unmatched: 8. This CDR3 reads CASSPLAGEISYEQYF. The CDR3 DNA follows: TGTGCCAGCAGCCCGCTAGCGGGGGAGATATCCTACGAGCAGTACTTC.

This rearrangement joins TRBV4-3 to TRBJ2-2; D gene unclear. The V end was cut by 1 base, the J end by 8 bases, with 5 bases between. CDR3 length: 12 residues. Germline V CDR1 and CDR2: LGHNA, YSLEER. Written as DNA, the CDR3 is TGCGCCAGCAGCCAAGCTACTGGGGAGCTGTTTTTT. Its protein product is CASSQATGELFF.

This rearrangement joins TRBV12-3 or TRBV12-4 to TRBJ2-5; D gene unclear. The CDR3 is made up of 13 amino acids. V lost 3 bases, J lost 3 bases, and 8 bases lay in between. The CDR3 loop is CASSLGRKETQYF. The CDR3 bases are TGTGCCAGCAGTTTGGGTCGGAAAGAGACCCAGTACTTC.

This chain connects TRBV7-8 to TRBJ1-5; TRBD1 might be the D (5 bases). Between the trimmed V and J ends, which lost 5 bases and 2 bases, there was a span of 10 bases. This CDR3 contains 14 residues. CDR1 and CDR2 from the germline V gene are SGHVS and FQNEAQ. CDR3 sequence reads: CASSAGNGNQPQHF. CDR3 in DNA: TGTGCCAGCAGCGCAGGGAACGGCAATCAGCCCCAGCATTTT.

This chain connects TRBV9 to TRBJ2-3; D is unresolved. The CDR3 is 14 residues long. Germline-derived CDR1 and CDR2 are SGDLS and YYNGEE. The V gene lost 0 bases and the J gene lost 0 bases, with 5 bases spanning the gap. The chain's CDR3 is CASSVDRSTDTQYF. CDR3 in DNA: TGTGCCAGCAGCGTAGACCGGAGCACAGATACGCAGTATTTT.